Shown below are 7 T cell receptor beta chains from a single sample sequenced in a study of siplizumab effects on memory and regulatory T cells. The table came from immunoSEQ multiplex PCR; TCRdb's copy has only in-frame clones and leaves some out. The sample records about 110,000 clones, roughly 92% being singletons. The specimen was CD4+ T cells sorted from blood. These receptors all come from a human donor in good health.

The V and J genes are TRBV4-2 and TRBJ2-5; a weak D match, TRBD1 (6 bases). There are 16 residues in the CDR3. Germline CDR1 and CDR2: LGHNA and YNFKEQ. With 4 bases removed from V and 5 bases from J, the gap between germline ends came to 20 bases. CDR3 DNA sequence: TGTGCCAGCAGCCGAACCGGGACACCGAGCGAGGAGACCCAGTACTTC. This sequence encodes CASSRTGTPSEETQYF.

This clone appeared once. The rearrangement links TRBV27 to TRBJ2-7; the D gene could be TRBD1 or TRBD2 (5 bases each). V gave up 3 bases and J gave up 5 bases, with 14 bases separating them. Per the germline V gene, CDR1 is MNHEY and CDR2 is SMNVEV (reference sequence). CDR3 length: 14 amino acids. DNA of the CDR3: TGTGCCAGCAGTTTTCGTAAGTTGGGGGACGAGCAGTACTTC. It translates to CASSFRKLGDEQYF.

The gene calls are TRBV5-4 and TRBJ2-6; D gene uncertain. V was cut by 4 bases and J by 0 bases, with 23 bases left in between. The CDR3 is 20 residues long. CDR1 SGHNT and CDR2 YYREEE come from the germline V gene (reference sequence). CDR3 protein: CASSRSILDPQLSGANVLTF. In DNA form, the CDR3 reads TGTGCCAGCAGCCGGTCAATACTTGACCCTCAACTCTCTGGGGCCAACGTCCTGACTTTC.

The chain joins TRBV18 to TRBJ2-7; possible D gene TRBD2, 7 bases. Germline V CDR1 and CDR2: KGHSH, LQKENI. The CDR3 contains 16 residues. V was shortened by 0 bases and J by 2 bases, with 14 bases between the two germline ends. CDR3 DNA: TGTGCCAGCTCACCACCCTTGCGGGGGCCAACCTACGAGCAGTACTTC. This gives the protein CASSPPLRGPTYEQYF.

The chain is built from TRBV30 and TRBJ1-5, with D possibly matching TRBD1 (6 bases). Germline V gene lookup returns CDR1 GTSNPN and CDR2 SVGIG (reference sequence). The CDR3 is made up of 16 amino acids. Trimming took off 5 bases at V and 7 bases at J, with 24 bases between the two ends. CDR3 sequence: CAWGDDRLLPGQPQHF. The CDR3 DNA follows: TGTGCCTGGGGTGATGACAGGTTGCTCCCCGGACAGCCCCAGCATTTT.

V gene TRBV7-8 combines with J gene TRBJ2-1, with D possibly matching TRBD2 (6 bases). The CDR3 is 14 amino acids. The V and J ends lost 5 bases and 7 bases respectively, with 15 bases between them. Germline V gene lookup returns CDR1 SGHVS and CDR2 FQNEAQ. DNA for the CDR3: TGTGCCAGCAGCCCAAGGGACTTCCCAAATGAGCAGTTCTTC. Translation: CASSPRDFPNEQFF. The entire variable domain, with the rest obtained from reference TRBV7-8 and TRBJ2-1, is as follows: GAGVSQSPRYKVAKRGQDVALRCDPISGHVSLFWYQQALGQGPEFLTYFQNEAQLDKSGLPSDRFFAERPEGSVSTLKIQRTQQEDSAVYLCASSPRDFPNEQFFGPGTRLTVL.

V is TRBV7-9 and J is TRBJ2-1; 8 nucleotides line up with TRBD1. With V trimmed by 5 bases and J by 4 bases, 7 bases remained unmatched. Germline V gene sequence: CDR1 SEHNR, CDR2 FQNEAQ (reference sequence). CDR3 size: 15 residues. The CDR3 DNA follows: TGTGCCAGCAGCAACGGACAGGGCTTGTACAATGAGCAGTTCTTC. Its translation is CASSNGQGLYNEQFF.